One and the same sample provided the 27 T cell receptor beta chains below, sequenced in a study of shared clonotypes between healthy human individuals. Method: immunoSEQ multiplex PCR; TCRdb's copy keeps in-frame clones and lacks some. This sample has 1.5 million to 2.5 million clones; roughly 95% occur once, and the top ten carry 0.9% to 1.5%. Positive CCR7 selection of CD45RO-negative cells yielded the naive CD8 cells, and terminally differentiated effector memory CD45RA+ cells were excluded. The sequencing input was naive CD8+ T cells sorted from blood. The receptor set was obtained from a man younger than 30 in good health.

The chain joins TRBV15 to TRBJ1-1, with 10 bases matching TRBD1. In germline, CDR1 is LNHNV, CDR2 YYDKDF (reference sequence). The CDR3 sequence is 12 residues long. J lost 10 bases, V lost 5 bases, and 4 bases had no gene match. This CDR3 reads CATSGTGASAFF. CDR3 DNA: TGTGCCACCAGCGGGACAGGGGCCTCAGCTTTCTTT. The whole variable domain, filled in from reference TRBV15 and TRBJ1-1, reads DAMVIQNPRYQVTQFGKPVTLSCSQTLNHNVMYWYQQKSSQAPKLLFHYYDKDFNNEADTPDNFQSRRPNTSFCFLDIRSPGLGDTAMYLCATSGTGASAFFGQGTRLTVV.

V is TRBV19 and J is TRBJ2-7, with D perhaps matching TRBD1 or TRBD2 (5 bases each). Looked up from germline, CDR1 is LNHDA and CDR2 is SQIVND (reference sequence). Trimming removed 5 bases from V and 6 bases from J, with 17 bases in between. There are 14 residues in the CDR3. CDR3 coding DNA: TGTGCCAGTAGTGCTCTGGGGGTAATCGGCGAGCAGTACTTC. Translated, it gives CASSALGVIGEQYF.

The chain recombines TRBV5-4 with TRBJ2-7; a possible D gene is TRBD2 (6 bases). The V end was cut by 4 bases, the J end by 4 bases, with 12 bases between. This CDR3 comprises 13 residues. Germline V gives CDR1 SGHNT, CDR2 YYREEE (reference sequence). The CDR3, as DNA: TGTGCCAGCAGCCCCCCGACTAGTTACGAGCAGTACTTC. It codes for CASSPPTSYEQYF.

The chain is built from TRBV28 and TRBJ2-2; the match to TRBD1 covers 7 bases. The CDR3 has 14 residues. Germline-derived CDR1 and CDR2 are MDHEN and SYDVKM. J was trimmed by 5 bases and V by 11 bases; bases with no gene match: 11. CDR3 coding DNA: TGTGCCGCGAGGTGGGACAGCCAGACCGGGGAGCTGTTTTTT. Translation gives CAARWDSQTGELFF.

In nucleotides, the CDR3 is TGTGCCAGTAGTACTTCGTCGGGAGCCGAGCAGTACTTC. It translates to CASSTSSGAEQYF. V and J are TRBV19 and TRBJ2-7; tentative D call: TRBD2 (6 bases). Germline V gives CDR1 LNHDA, CDR2 SQIVND (reference sequence). The CDR3 has 13 residues. Deletions cut 4 bases from V and 6 bases from J, with 13 bases between.

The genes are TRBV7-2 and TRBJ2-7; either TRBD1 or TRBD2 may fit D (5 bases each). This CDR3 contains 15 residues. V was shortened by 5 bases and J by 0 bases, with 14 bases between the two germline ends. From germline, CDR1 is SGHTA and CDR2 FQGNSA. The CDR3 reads CASSQGWGSSYEQYF. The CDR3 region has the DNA TGTGCCAGCAGCCAAGGTTGGGGGAGCTCCTACGAGCAGTACTTC.

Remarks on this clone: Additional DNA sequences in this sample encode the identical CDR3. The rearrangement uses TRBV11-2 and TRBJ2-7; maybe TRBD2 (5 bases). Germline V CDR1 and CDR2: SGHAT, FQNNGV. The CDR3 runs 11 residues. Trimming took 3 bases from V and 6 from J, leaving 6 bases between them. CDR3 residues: CASSLAGEQYF. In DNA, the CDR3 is TGTGCCAGCAGCTTGGCGGGCGAGCAGTACTTC.

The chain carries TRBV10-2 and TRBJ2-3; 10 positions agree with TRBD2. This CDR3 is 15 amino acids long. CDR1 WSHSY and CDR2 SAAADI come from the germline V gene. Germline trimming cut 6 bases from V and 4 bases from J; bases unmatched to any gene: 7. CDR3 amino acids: CASRKLAGVADTQYF. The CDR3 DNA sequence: TGCGCCAGCAGAAAGCTAGCGGGAGTTGCAGATACGCAGTATTTT.

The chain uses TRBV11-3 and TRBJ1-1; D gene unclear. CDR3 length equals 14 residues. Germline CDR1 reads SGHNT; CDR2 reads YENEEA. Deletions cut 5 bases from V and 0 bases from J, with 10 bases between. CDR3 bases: TGTGCCAGCAGCGTAGGGAGCCTGAACACTGAAGCTTTCTTT. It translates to CASSVGSLNTEAFF.

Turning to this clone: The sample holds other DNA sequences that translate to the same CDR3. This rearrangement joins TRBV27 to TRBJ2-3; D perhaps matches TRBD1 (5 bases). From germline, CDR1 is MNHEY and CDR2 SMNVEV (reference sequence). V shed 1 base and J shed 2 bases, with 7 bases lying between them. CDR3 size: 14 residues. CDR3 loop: CASSLLGVTDTQYF. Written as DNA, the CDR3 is TGTGCCAGCAGTTTATTAGGGGTCACAGATACGCAGTATTTT.

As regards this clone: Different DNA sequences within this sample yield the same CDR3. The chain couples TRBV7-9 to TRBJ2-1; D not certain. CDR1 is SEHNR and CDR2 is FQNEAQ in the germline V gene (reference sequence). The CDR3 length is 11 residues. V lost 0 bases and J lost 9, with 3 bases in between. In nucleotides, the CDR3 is TGTGCCAGCAGCTTAGCCGTTGAGCAGTTCTTC. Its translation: CASSLAVEQFF.

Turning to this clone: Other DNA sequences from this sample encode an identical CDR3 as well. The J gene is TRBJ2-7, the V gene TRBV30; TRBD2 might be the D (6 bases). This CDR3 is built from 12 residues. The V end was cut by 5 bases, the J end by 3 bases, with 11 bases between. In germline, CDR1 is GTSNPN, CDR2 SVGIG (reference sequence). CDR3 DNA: TGTGCCTGGTCTCAGGGAGGCTACGAGCAGTACTTC. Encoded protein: CAWSQGGYEQYF. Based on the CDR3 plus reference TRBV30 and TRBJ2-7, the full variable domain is SQTIHQWPATLVQPVGSPLSLECTVEGTSNPNLYWYRQAAGRGLQLLFYSVGIGQISSEVPQNLSASRPQDRQFILSSKKLLLSDSGFYLCAWSQGGYEQYFGPGTRLTVT.

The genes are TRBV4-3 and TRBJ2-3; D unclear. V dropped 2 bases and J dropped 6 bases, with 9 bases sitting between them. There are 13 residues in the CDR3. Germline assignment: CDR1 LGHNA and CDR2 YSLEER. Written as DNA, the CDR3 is TGCGCCAGCAGCCAACCCCCTTCTGATACGCAGTATTTT. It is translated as CASSQPPSDTQYF.

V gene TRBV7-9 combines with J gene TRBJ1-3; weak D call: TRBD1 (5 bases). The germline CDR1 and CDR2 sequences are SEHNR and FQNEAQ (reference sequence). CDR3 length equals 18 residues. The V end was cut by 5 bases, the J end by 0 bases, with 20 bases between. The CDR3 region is CASSPTLLTDFSGNTIYF. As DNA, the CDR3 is TGTGCCAGCAGCCCTACCCTTTTGACAGACTTCTCTGGAAACACCATATATTTT. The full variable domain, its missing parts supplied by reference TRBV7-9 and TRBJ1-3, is DTGVSQNPRHKITKRGQNVTFRCDPISEHNRLYWYRQTLGQGPEFLTYFQNEAQLEKSRLLSDRFSAERPKGSFSTLEIQRTEQGDSAMYLCASSPTLLTDFSGNTIYFGEGSWLTVV.

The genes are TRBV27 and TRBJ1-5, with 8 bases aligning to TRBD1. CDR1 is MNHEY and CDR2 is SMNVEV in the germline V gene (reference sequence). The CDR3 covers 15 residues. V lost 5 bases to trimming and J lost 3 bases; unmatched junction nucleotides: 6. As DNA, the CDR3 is TGTGCCAGCAGTACCGGACAGGGCATCAATCAGCCCCAGCATTTT. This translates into CASSTGQGINQPQHF.

CDR3 nucleotide sequence: TGTGCCAGCAGCTTCCCCGGCTCCGAGCAGTACTTC. This gives the protein CASSFPGSEQYF. The chain carries TRBV27 and TRBJ2-7, with D hard to call. V was trimmed by 6 bases and J by 6 bases, leaving 12 bases between them. The CDR3 contains 12 residues. Germline assignment: CDR1 MNHEY and CDR2 SMNVEV (reference sequence).

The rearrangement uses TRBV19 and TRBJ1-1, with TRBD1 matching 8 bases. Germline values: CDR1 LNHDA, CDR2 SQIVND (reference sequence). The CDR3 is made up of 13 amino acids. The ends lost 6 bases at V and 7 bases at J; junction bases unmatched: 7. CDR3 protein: CASRWTGSIEAFF. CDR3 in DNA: TGTGCCAGTAGATGGACAGGGTCAATTGAAGCTTTCTTT.

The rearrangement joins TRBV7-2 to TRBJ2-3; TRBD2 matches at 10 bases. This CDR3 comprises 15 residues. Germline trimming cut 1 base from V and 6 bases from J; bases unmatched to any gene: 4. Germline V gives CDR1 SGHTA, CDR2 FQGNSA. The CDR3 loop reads CASSLVVSGRDTQYF. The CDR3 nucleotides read TGTGCCAGCAGCTTAGTGGTTAGCGGGAGGGATACGCAGTATTTT. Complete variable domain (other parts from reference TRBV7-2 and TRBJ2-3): GAGVSQSPSNKVTEKGKDVELRCDPISGHTALYWYRQSLGQGLEFLIYFQGNSAPDKSGLPSDRFSAERTGGSVSTLTIQRTQQEDSAVYLCASSLVVSGRDTQYFGPGTRLTVL.

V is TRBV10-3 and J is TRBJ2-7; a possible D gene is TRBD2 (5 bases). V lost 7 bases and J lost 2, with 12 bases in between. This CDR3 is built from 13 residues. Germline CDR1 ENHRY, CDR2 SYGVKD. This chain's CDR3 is CAITRGVAYEQYF. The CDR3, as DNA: TGTGCCATCACTCGGGGAGTCGCCTACGAGCAGTACTTC.

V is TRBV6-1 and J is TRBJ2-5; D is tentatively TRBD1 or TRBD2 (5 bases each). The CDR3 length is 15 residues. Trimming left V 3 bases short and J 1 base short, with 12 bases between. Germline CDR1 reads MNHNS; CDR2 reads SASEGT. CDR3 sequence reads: CASSDPGPFQETQYF. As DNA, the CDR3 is TGTGCCAGCAGTGACCCGGGACCGTTCCAAGAGACCCAGTACTTC.

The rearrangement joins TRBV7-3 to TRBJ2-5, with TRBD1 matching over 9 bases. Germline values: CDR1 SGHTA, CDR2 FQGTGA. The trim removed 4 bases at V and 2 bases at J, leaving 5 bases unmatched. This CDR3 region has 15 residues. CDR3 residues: CASSSGTGIQETQYF. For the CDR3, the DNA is TGTGCCAGCAGCTCCGGGACAGGGATTCAAGAGACCCAGTACTTC.

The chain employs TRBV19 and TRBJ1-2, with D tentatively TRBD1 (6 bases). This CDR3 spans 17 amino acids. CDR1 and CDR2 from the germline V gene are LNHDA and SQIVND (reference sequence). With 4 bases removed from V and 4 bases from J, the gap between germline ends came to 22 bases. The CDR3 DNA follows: TGTGCCAGTAGTACGAATTTGGACAGAGGATTAGGCTATGGCTACACCTTC. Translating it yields CASSTNLDRGLGYGYTF.

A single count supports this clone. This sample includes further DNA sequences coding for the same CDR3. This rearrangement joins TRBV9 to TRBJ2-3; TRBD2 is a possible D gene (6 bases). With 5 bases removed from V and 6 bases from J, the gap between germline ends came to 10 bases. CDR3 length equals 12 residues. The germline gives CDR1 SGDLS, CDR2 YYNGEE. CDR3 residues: CASSPEGDTQYF. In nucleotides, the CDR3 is TGTGCCAGCAGTCCGGAGGGGGATACGCAGTATTTT.

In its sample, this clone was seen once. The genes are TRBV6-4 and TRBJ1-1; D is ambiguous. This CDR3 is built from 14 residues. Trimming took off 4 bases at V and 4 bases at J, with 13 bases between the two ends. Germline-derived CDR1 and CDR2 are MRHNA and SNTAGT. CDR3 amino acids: CASSVTRKGTEAFF. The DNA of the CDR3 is TGTGCCAGCAGTGTTACGAGAAAAGGCACTGAAGCTTTCTTT.

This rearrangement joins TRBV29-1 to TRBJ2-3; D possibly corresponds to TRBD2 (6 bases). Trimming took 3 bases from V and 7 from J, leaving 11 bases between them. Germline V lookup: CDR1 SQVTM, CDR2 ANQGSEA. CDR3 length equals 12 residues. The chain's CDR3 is CSVEDRDYTQYF. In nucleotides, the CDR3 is TGCAGCGTTGAGGATAGGGACTATACGCAGTATTTT.

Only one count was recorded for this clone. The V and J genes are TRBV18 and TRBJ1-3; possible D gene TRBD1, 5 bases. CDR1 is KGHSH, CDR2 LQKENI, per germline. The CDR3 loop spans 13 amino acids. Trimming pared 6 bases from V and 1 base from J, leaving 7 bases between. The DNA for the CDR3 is TGTGCCAGCTCGTCAGGGTCTGGAAACACCATATATTTT. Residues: CASSSGSGNTIYF.

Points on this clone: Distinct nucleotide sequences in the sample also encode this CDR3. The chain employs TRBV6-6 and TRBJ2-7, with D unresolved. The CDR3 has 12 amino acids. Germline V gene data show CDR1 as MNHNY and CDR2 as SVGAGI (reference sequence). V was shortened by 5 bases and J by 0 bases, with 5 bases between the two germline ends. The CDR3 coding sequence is TGTGCCAGCAGTAGTGGCTCCTACGAGCAGTACTTC. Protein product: CASSSGSYEQYF.